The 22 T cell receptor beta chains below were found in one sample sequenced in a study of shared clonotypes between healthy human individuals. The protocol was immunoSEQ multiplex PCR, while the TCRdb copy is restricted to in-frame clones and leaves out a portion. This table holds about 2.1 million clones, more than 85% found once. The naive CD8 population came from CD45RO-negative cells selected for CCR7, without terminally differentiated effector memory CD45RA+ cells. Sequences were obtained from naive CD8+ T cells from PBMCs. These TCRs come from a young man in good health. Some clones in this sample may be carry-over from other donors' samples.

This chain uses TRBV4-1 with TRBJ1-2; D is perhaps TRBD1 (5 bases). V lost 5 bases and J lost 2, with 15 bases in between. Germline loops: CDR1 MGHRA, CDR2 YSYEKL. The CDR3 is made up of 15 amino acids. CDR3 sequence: CASSDRLRGNYGYTF. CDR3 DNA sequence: TGCGCCAGCAGCGATAGGCTGCGGGGGAACTATGGCTACACCTTC.

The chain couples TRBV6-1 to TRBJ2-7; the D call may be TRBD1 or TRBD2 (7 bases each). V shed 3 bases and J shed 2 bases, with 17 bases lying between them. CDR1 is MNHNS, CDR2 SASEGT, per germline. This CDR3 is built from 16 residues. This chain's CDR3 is CASSEGGTVVAYEQYF. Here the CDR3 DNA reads TGTGCCAGCAGTGAGGGGGGGACAGTCGTTGCCTACGAGCAGTACTTC.

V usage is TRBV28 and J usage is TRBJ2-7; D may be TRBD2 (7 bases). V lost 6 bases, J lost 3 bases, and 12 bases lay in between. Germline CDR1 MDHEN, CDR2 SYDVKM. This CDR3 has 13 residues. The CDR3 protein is CASRRRGGYEQYF. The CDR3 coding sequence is TGTGCCAGCAGGCGGAGGGGGGGCTACGAGCAGTACTTC.

This CDR3 reads CASCRVLCDEQYF. DNA for the CDR3: TGTGCCAGCTGCCGGGTTCTGTGCGACGAGCAGTACTTC. The V call is TRBV27, the J call TRBJ2-7, with D unclear. The CDR3 has 13 amino acids. The V gene lost 8 bases and the J gene lost 5 bases, with 16 bases spanning the gap. In germline, CDR1 is MNHEY, CDR2 SMNVEV (reference sequence).

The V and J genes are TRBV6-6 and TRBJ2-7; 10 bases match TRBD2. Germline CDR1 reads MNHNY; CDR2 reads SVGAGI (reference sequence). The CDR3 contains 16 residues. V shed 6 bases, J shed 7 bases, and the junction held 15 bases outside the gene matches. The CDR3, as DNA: TGTGCCAGCAGCCCCCGGACTAGCGGTTACACTACGGAGCAGTACTTC. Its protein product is CASSPRTSGYTTEQYF.

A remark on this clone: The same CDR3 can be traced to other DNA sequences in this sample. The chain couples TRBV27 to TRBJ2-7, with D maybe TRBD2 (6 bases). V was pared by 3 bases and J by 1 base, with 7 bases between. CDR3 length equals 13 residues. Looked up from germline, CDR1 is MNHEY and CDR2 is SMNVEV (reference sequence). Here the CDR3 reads CASSLGRSYEQYF. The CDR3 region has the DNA TGTGCCAGCAGTTTGGGGAGGTCCTACGAGCAGTACTTC.

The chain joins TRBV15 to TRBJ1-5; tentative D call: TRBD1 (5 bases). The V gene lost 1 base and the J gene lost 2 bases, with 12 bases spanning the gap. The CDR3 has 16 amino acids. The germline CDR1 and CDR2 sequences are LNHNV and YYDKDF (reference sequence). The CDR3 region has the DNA TGTGCCACCAGCAGAGCCCCGAGGGGAGGCAATCAGCCCCAGCATTTT. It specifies CATSRAPRGGNQPQHF.

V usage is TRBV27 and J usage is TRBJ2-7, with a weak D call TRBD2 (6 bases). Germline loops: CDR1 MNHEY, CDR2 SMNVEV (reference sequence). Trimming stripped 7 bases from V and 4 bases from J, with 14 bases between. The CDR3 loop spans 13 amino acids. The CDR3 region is CASTPRGTYEQYF. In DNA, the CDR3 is TGTGCCAGCACCCCCCGGGGGACTTACGAGCAGTACTTC.

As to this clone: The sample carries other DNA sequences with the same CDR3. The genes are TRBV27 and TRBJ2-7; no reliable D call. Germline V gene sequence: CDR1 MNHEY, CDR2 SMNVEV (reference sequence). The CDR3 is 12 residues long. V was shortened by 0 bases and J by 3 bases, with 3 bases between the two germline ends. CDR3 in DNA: TGTGCCAGCAGTTTATCTGGCTACGAGCAGTACTTC. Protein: CASSLSGYEQYF.

As DNA, the CDR3 is TGTGCCAGCAGTTCCTACCCCGACAATGAGCAGTTCTTC. Translating gives CASSSYPDNEQFF. The genes are TRBV28 and TRBJ2-1, with D unresolved. This CDR3 has 13 residues. V lost 4 bases to trimming and J lost 5 bases, with 9 bases between them. CDR1 is MDHEN, CDR2 SYDVKM, per germline.

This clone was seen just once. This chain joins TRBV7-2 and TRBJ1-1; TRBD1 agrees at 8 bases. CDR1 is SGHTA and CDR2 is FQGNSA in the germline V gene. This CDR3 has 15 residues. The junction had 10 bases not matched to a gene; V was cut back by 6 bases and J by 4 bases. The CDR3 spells CASRNLQGAGTEAFF. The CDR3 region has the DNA TGTGCCAGCAGAAACCTCCAGGGGGCGGGCACTGAAGCTTTCTTT.

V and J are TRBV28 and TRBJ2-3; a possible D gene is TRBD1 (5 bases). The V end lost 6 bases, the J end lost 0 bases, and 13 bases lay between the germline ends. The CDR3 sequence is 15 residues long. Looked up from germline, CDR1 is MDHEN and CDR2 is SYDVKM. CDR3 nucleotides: TGTGCCAGCAGCTGGCTGGGGCATAGCACAGATACGCAGTATTTT. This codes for CASSWLGHSTDTQYF.

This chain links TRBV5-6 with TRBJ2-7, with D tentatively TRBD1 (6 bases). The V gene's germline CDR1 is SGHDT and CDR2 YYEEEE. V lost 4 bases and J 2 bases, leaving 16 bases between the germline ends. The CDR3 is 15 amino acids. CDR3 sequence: CASSLRQELTYEQYF. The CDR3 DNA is TGTGCCAGCAGCCTCAGACAGGAGCTTACCTACGAGCAGTACTTC.

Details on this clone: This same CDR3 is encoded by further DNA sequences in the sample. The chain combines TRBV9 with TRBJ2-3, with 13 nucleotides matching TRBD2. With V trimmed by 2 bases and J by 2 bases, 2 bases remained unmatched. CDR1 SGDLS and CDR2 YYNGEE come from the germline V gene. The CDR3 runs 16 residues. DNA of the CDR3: TGTGCCAGCAGCGTGGGACTAGCGGGGATCACAGATACGCAGTATTTT. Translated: CASSVGLAGITDTQYF.

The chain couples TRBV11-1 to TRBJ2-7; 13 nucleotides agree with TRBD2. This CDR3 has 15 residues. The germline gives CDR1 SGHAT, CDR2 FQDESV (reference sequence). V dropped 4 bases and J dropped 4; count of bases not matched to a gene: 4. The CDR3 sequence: CASSWGLAGFYEQYF. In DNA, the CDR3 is TGTGCCAGCAGCTGGGGACTAGCGGGGTTTTACGAGCAGTACTTC.

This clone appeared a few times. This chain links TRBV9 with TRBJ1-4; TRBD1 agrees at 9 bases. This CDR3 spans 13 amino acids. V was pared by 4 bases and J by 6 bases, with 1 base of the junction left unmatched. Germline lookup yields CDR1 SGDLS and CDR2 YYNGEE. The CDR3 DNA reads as TGTGCCAGCAGCCGGACAGGGGATGAAAAACTGTTTTTT. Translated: CASSRTGDEKLFF. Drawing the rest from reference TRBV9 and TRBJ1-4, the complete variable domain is DSGVTQTPKHLITATGQRVTLRCSPRSGDLSVYWYQQSLDQGLQFLIQYYNGEERAKGNILERFSAQQFPDLHSELNLSSLELGDSALYFCASSRTGDEKLFFGSGTQLSVL.

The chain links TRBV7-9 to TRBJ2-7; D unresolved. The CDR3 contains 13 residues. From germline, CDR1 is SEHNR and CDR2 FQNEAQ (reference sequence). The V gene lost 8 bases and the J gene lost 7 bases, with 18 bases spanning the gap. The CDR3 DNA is TGTGCCAGCTCTTACTCGACATTGTGGGAGCAGTACTTC. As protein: CASSYSTLWEQYF.

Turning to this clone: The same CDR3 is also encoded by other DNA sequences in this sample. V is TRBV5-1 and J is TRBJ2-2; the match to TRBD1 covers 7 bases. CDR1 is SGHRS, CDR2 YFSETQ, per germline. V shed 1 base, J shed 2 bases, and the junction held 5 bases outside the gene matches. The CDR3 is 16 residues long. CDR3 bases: TGCGCCAGCAGCTTGTTTGGGACAGCTAACACCGGGGAGCTGTTTTTT. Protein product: CASSLFGTANTGELFF.

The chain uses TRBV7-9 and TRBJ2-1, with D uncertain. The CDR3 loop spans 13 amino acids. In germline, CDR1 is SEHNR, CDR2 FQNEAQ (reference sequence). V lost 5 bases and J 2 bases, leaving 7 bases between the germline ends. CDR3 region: CASSIGPYNEQFF. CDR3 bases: TGTGCCAGCAGCATCGGACCCTACAATGAGCAGTTCTTC.

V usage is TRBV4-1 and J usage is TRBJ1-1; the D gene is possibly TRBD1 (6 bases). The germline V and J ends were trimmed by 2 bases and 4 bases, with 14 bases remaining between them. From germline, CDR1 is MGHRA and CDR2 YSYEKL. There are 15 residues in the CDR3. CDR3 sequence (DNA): TGCGCCAGCAGCCAAAAGGTTGTACAGGGCACTGAAGCTTTCTTT. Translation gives CASSQKVVQGTEAFF.

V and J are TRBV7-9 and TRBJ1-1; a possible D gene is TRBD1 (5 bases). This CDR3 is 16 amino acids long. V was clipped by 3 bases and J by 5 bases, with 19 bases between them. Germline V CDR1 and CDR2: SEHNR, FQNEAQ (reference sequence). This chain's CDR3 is CASSLTGAGSRTEAFF. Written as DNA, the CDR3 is TGTGCCAGCAGCTTGACCGGGGCAGGGAGTAGGACTGAAGCTTTCTTT.

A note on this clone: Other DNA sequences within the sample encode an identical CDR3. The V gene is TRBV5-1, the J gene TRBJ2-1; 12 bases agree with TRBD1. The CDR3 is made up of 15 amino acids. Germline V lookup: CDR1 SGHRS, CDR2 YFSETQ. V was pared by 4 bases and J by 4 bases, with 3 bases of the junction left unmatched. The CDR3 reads CASSPGQGAYNEQFF. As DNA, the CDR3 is TGCGCCAGCAGCCCGGGACAGGGGGCTTACAATGAGCAGTTCTTC.